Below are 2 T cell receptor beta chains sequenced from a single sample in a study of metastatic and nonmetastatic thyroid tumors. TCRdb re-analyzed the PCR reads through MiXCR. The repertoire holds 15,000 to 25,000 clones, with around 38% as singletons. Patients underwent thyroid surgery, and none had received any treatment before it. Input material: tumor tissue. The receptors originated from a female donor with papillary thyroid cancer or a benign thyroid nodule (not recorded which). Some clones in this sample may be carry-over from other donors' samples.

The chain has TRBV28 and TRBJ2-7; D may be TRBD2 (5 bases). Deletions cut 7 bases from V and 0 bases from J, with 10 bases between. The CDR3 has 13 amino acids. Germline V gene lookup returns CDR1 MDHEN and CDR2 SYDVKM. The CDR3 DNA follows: TGTGCCAGCAAAGAGGGTTTCTCCTACGAGCAGTACTTC. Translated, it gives CASKEGFSYEQYF.

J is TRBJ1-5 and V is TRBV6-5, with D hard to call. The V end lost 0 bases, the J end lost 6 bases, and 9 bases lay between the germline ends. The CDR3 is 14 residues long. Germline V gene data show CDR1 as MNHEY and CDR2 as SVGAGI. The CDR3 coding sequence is TGTGCCAGCAGTTACTCGGGGTCAAGTCAGCCCCAGCATTTT. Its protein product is CASSYSGSSQPQHF.